This T cell receptor (beta chain) was recovered during a study of STAT5B mutations in CD4+ large granular lymphocyte leukemia. Study conclusions and caveats: Compared with healthy controls (2/35), patient top clones favored TRBV06 (8/27).

Healthy controls were blood donor buffy coats. With 4 bases removed from V and 6 bases from J, the gap between germline ends came to 22 bases. The germline gives CDR1 SGHVS, CDR2 FQNEAQ. The CDR3 spans 18 residues. The assay was run at survey level. As processed by the authors: A productive frequency of 2.59 x 10-5 was the lowest detectable. Produced via immunoSEQ multiplex PCR; TCRdb's table is partial and in-frame only. V and J calls and clone size come straight from that table; D and trimming were deduced from the DNA. The sample yields fewer than 35,000 clones, 70% to 75% seen once. Of note for this clone: Its antigen remains unidentified.

The J gene is TRBJ1-6, the V gene TRBV7-8; the D gene is possibly TRBD1 (6 bases). This receptor was taken from a human donor in good health. Input material: CD4+ T cells from blood buffy coats. The CDR3: CASSSNPHTGYRNSPLHF. The CDR3 DNA is TGTGCCAGCAGCTCTAACCCCCACACAGGGTACCGTAATTCACCCCTCCACTTT. Complete variable domain (other parts from reference TRBV7-8 and TRBJ1-6): GAGVSQSPRYKVAKRGQDVALRCDPISGHVSLFWYQQALGQGPEFLTYFQNEAQLDKSGLPSDRFFAERPEGSVSTLKIQRTQQEDSAVYLCASSSNPHTGYRNSPLHFGNGTRLTVT.